Given below is one T cell receptor beta chain in context. Its antigen is currently unknown. The CDR3 sequence is 16 residues long. V was clipped by 11 bases and J by 2 bases; unmatched bases: 15. Germline V CDR1 and CDR2: LNHDA, SQIVND (reference sequence). This entry is derived from a study of OX40 agonist ivuxolimab in advanced cancers. Study findings and constraints: CD4+ and CD8+ blood T cells expanded clonally by week 6 at 0.1 to 3.0 mg/kg.

Measured with immunoSEQ multiplex PCR; TCRdb has only the in-frame clones, and not every one. Found here are approximately 82,000 clones, approximately 92% of them singletons; the top ten hold about 0.61%. This chain links TRBV19 with TRBJ2-3; TRBD2 aligns across 8 bases. The sequence was collected from an adult with an advanced solid tumor such as melanoma, head and neck, liver or kidney cancer. The sequencing here drew on CD4+ or CD8+ T cells sorted from blood, taken in a trial of the OX40 agonist ivuxolimab. The CDR3: CASTRMASGFTDTQYF. The CDR3 nucleotides are TGTGCCTCGACGCGAATGGCTAGCGGGTTCACAGATACGCAGTATTTT.